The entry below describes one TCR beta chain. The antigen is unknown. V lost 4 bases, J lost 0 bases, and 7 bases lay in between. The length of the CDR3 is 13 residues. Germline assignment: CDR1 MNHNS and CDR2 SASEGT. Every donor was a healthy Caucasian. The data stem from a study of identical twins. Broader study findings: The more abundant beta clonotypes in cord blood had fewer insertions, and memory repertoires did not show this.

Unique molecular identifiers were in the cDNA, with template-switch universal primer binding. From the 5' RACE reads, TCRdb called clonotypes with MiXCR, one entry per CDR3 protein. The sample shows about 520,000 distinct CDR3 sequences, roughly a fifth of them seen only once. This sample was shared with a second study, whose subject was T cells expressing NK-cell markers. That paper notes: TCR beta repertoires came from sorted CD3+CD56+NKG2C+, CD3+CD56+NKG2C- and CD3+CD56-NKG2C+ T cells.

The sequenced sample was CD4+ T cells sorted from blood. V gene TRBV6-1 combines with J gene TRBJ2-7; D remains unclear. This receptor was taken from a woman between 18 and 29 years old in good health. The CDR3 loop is CASSGQLSYEQYF. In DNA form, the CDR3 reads TGTGCCAGCAGTGGACAACTCTCCTACGAGCAGTACTTC.